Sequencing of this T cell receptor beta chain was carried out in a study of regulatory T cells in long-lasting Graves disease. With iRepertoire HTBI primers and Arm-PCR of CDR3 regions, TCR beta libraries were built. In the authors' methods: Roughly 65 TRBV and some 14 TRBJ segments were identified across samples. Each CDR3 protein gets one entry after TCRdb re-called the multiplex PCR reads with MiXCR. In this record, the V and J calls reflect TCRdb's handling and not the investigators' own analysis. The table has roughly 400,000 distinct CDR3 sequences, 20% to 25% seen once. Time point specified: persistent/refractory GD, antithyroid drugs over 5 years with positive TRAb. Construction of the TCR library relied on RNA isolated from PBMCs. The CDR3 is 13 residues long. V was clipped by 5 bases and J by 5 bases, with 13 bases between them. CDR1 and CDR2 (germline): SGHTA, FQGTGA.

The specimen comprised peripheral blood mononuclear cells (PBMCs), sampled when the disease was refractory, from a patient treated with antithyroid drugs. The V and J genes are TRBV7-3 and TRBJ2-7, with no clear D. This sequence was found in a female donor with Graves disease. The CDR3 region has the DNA TGTGCCAGCAGCCTTAAAGGGATGGACGAGCAGTACTTC. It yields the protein CASSLKGMDEQYF.